This TCR beta chain was sequenced for a study of blood T cell repertoires in COVID-19. Assay: immunoSEQ multiplex PCR; the TCRdb copy retains only in-frame clones and omits some. The repertoire holds around 380,000 clones, with about 89% as singletons. Sequenced input: PBMCs or T cells enriched from blood (not recorded which). The TCR was taken from a man aged 25-45 years who had recovered from COVID-19.

The CDR3 sequence: CASSLEARNEKLFF. The CDR3 DNA is TGCGCCAGCAGCTTGGAAGCACGCAATGAAAAACTGTTTTTT. The chain couples TRBV5-1 to TRBJ1-4; D ambiguous. The CDR3 is 14 amino acids. Trimming cost V 0 bases and J 5 bases, with 8 bases left between them. Germline CDR1 SGHRS, CDR2 YFSETQ.